The 18 T cell receptor beta chains given below trace back to one sample, sequenced in a study of STAT3 mutations in large granular lymphocyte leukemia. Some clones are missing from TCRdb's copy, which holds only in-frame ones; the method was immunoSEQ multiplex PCR. The sample has 3,000 or so clones, roughly 68% seen once; the top ten hold more than 15%. Whole-study results and caveats: Every T-LGLL patient had at least one immunodominant TCRbeta clonotype.

Their antigen targets remain unknown. Sequencing used peripheral blood mononuclear cells. These receptors all stem from a woman in her 40s with T-cell large granular lymphocyte leukemia. Some clones in this sample may be carry-over from other donors' samples.

The V and J genes are TRBV27 and TRBJ1-1; D is unresolved. Germline loops: CDR1 MNHEY, CDR2 SMNVEV (reference sequence). The CDR3 sequence is 15 residues long. V was pared by 5 bases and J by 0 bases, with 13 bases between. The CDR3 coding sequence is TGTGCCAGCAGTGACATCGCCGGAATGAACACTGAAGCTTTCTTT. Amino acids: CASSDIAGMNTEAFF.

This chain joins TRBV10-3 and TRBJ1-5; D gene uncertain. CDR1 is ENHRY and CDR2 is SYGVKD in the germline V gene. This CDR3 region has 13 residues. V dropped 3 bases and J dropped 5 bases, with 8 bases sitting between them. In DNA, the CDR3 is TGTGCCATCAGTGAAGGGCGTGATCAGCCCCAGCATTTT. Translating it yields CAISEGRDQPQHF.

The chain links TRBV7-2 to TRBJ1-5; TRBD1 matches at 10 bases. From germline, CDR1 is SGHTA and CDR2 FQGNSA. The ends lost 7 bases at V and 6 bases at J; junction bases unmatched: 12. The CDR3 is 16 residues long. The CDR3 spells CASTNTGTGVGQPQHF. Written as DNA, the CDR3 is TGTGCCAGCACCAATACCGGGACAGGGGTCGGTCAGCCCCAGCATTTT. The variable domain in full, completed from reference TRBV7-2 and TRBJ1-5, reads GAGVSQSPSNKVTEKGKDVELRCDPISGHTALYWYRQSLGQGLEFLIYFQGNSAPDKSGLPSDRFSAERTGGSVSTLTIQRTQQEDSAVYLCASTNTGTGVGQPQHFGDGTRLSIL.

The chain combines TRBV5-1 with TRBJ1-1; D is perhaps TRBD1 (6 bases). The CDR3 loop spans 14 amino acids. Germline CDR1 SGHRS, CDR2 YFSETQ. V was trimmed by 10 bases and J by 5 bases, leaving 21 bases between them. Here the CDR3 reads CASSGGGINTEAFF. In nucleotides, the CDR3 is TGCGCCTCCTCGGGGGGGGGCATTAATACTGAAGCTTTCTTT.

This clone was counted between two and nine times. V and J are TRBV13 and TRBJ2-1, with 7 nucleotides matching TRBD1. The CDR3 is 13 residues long. Germline V lookup: CDR1 PRHDT, CDR2 FYEKMQ (reference sequence). Unmatched junction bases numbered 5, after V lost 5 bases and J lost 7 bases. The CDR3 region has the DNA TGTGCCAGCAGCCCAGACAGGGATAATGAGCAGTTCTTC. Amino acid sequence: CASSPDRDNEQFF.

V gene TRBV25-1 combines with J gene TRBJ2-5; no firm D call. Germline lookup yields CDR1 MGHDK and CDR2 SYGVNS. V was pared by 4 bases and J by 1 base, with 1 base between. This CDR3 spans 11 amino acids. The CDR3 region is CASSAQETQYF. In nucleotides, the CDR3 is TGTGCCAGCAGTGCCCAAGAGACCCAGTACTTC.

The V call is TRBV5-4, the J call TRBJ1-2, with 8 bases lining up with TRBD1. The CDR3 covers 14 residues. Germline V gives CDR1 SGHNT, CDR2 YYREEE (reference sequence). With 6 bases clipped from V and 3 bases from J, the junction kept 7 bases outside the gene matches. In DNA form, the CDR3 reads TGTGCCAGCACCCCCGGACAGGGTTACTATGGCTACACCTTC. It specifies CASTPGQGYYGYTF. The variable domain in full, completed from reference TRBV5-4 and TRBJ1-2, reads ETGVTQSPTHLIKTRGQQVTLRCSSQSGHNTVSWYQQALGQGPQFIFQYYREEENGRGNFPPRFSGLQFPNYSSELNVNALELDDSALYLCASTPGQGYYGYTFGSGTRLTVV.

The V and J genes are TRBV7-2 and TRBJ2-3; D uncertain. Germline lookup yields CDR1 SGHTA and CDR2 FQGNSA. The CDR3 is made up of 12 amino acids. V was trimmed by 5 bases and J by 5 bases, leaving 8 bases between them. The CDR3 loop reads CASSPPGDTQYF. DNA of the CDR3: TGTGCCAGCAGCCCTCCGGGAGATACGCAGTATTTT.

This rearrangement joins TRBV27 to TRBJ1-2, with a tentative D call TRBD1 (5 bases). V gave up 4 bases and J gave up 6 bases, with 15 bases separating them. CDR3 length: 14 amino acids. The germline CDR1 and CDR2 sequences are MNHEY and SMNVEV (reference sequence). CDR3 amino acids: CASSWLPGSNGYTF. The CDR3 DNA sequence: TGTGCCAGCAGTTGGTTACCAGGGTCGAATGGCTACACCTTC.

The chain has TRBV4-2 and TRBJ1-2; a possible D gene is TRBD1 (5 bases). CDR3 length: 15 amino acids. Deletions cut 1 base from V and 7 bases from J, with 16 bases between. Germline V gene sequence: CDR1 LGHNA, CDR2 YNFKEQ. The CDR3: CASSQGVGGTVGYTF. The DNA for the CDR3 is TGTGCCAGCAGCCAAGGAGTCGGGGGTACCGTTGGCTACACCTTC.

The gene calls are TRBV30 and TRBJ1-1; D is unresolved. Germline CDR1 GTSNPN, CDR2 SVGIG (reference sequence). The CDR3 is made up of 13 amino acids. V was trimmed by 3 bases and J by 4 bases, leaving 12 bases between them. The chain's CDR3 is CAWSPLASTEAFF. CDR3 coding DNA: TGTGCCTGGAGCCCACTAGCGAGCACTGAAGCTTTCTTT. The full variable domain, in which reference TRBV30 and TRBJ1-1 provide the parts outside the CDR3, is SQTIHQWPATLVQPVGSPLSLECTVEGTSNPNLYWYRQAAGRGLQLLFYSVGIGQISSEVPQNLSASRPQDRQFILSSKKLLLSDSGFYLCAWSPLASTEAFFGQGTRLTVV.

The rearrangement joins TRBV28 to TRBJ1-1; D unresolved. The germline V gene has CDR1 MDHEN and CDR2 SYDVKM. CDR3 length equals 17 residues. Deletions cut 5 bases from V and 0 bases from J, with 19 bases between. CDR3 bases: TGTGCCAGCAGTCCTCGGACCCGGGCCCAGATGAACACTGAAGCTTTCTTT. As protein: CASSPRTRAQMNTEAFF. Filled out from reference TRBV28 and TRBJ1-1, the complete variable domain reads DVKVTQSSRYLVKRTGEKVFLECVQDMDHENMFWYRQDPGLGLRLIYFSYDVKMKEKGDIPEGYSVSREKKERFSLILESASTNQTSMYLCASSPRTRAQMNTEAFFGQGTRLTVV.

The J gene is TRBJ1-5, the V gene TRBV30; D gene unclear. The CDR3 extends over 13 amino acids. Germline CDR1 and CDR2: GTSNPN and SVGIG (reference sequence). V dropped 5 bases and J dropped 5 bases, with 13 bases sitting between them. CDR3 sequence: CAWANGEDQPQHF. CDR3 nucleotides: TGTGCCTGGGCCAACGGGGAGGATCAGCCCCAGCATTTT.

The chain carries TRBV9 and TRBJ2-1; tentatively, D is TRBD2 (6 bases). Trimming removed 4 bases at V and 5 bases at J, with 16 bases between. The CDR3 runs to 15 residues. CDR1 is SGDLS and CDR2 is YYNGEE in the germline V gene. CDR3 region: CASSRPGTGHNEQFF. The CDR3 nucleotides read TGTGCCAGCAGCCGTCCGGGGACTGGGCACAATGAGCAGTTCTTC.

This chain joins TRBV6-5 and TRBJ2-7; a weak D match, TRBD2 (6 bases). Germline V lookup: CDR1 MNHEY, CDR2 SVGAGI. The CDR3 totals 12 residues. V lost 6 bases, J lost 6 bases, and 12 bases lay in between. The DNA of the CDR3 is TGTGCCAGCAGAGCCCCGGGGGTCGAGCAGTACTTC. Protein product: CASRAPGVEQYF.

CDR3 DNA: TGTGCCAGCAGCCCAAGGACAGGGTCCTTGGGCGAGCAGTACTTC. It translates to CASSPRTGSLGEQYF. The chain combines TRBV7-9 with TRBJ2-7, with TRBD1 matching over 8 bases. The CDR3 length is 15 residues. CDR1 is SEHNR, CDR2 FQNEAQ, per germline (reference sequence). V shed 5 bases, J shed 6 bases, and the junction held 12 bases outside the gene matches.

The chain carries TRBV9 and TRBJ1-6; D remains ambiguous. CDR3 length equals 15 residues. Germline V gene data show CDR1 as SGDLS and CDR2 as YYNGEE. V shed 1 base and J shed 8 bases, with 13 bases lying between them. The CDR3 bases are TGTGCCAGCAGCGTATGGCCGGGCGGGGATTCACCCCTCCACTTT. Translating it yields CASSVWPGGDSPLHF.

The chain carries TRBV7-2 and TRBJ1-5; no clear D. Per germline, CDR1 SGHTA and CDR2 FQGNSA. The ends were cut back, 5 bases at V and 3 bases at J, with 5 bases in the middle. The CDR3 is 12 residues long. CDR3 residues: CASSPVNQPQHF. CDR3 sequence (DNA): TGTGCCAGCAGCCCGGTCAATCAGCCCCAGCATTTT.